This entry lists 18 T cell receptor beta chains sequenced from one sample in a study of patients and donors after allogeneic stem cell transplantation. MiXCR was run by TCRdb on the RT-PCR reads, yielding one entry per CDR3 protein. The table records about a million distinct CDR3 sequences, approximately 18% of them present only once. The sequenced sample consisted of blood, either unsorted or a sorted T cell fraction (not recorded which). These receptors all stem from a human donor who was either an allogeneic HSCT recipient or a stem cell or donor lymphocyte infusion donor (not recorded which). It is not recorded whose cells these are; they may come from a transplant donor.

This clonotype was recorded a few times. The rearrangement uses TRBV24-1 and TRBJ1-2, with 7 bases fitting TRBD1. V gave up 6 bases and J gave up 1 base; unmatched junction bases: 13. Germline values: CDR1 KGHDR, CDR2 SFDVKD. This CDR3 spans 17 amino acids. The CDR3 bases are TGTGCCACCAGTTTCTGGGACAGAAGCAGACTTAACTATGGCTACACCTTC. Translation gives CATSFWDRSRLNYGYTF.

The chain employs TRBV9 and TRBJ2-3; tentatively, D is TRBD2 (5 bases). V lost 2 bases to trimming and J lost 4 bases, with 14 bases between them. The CDR3 spans 15 residues. The germline gives CDR1 SGDLS, CDR2 YYNGEE. In nucleotides, the CDR3 is TGTGCCAGCAGCGTGAGGGTCCAGCCATCAGATACGCAGTATTTT. This sequence encodes CASSVRVQPSDTQYF.

This clonotype was observed many times. The chain joins TRBV5-1 to TRBJ2-7; D call uncertain. The germline V and J ends were trimmed by 5 bases and 1 base, with 10 bases remaining between them. Germline V lookup: CDR1 SGHRS, CDR2 YFSETQ. The CDR3 extends over 13 amino acids. The CDR3 DNA follows: TGCGCCAGCAGTCCCGGAAAATCCTACGAGCAGTACTTC. Protein: CASSPGKSYEQYF.

The V and J genes are TRBV27 and TRBJ1-5; TRBD1 might be the D (6 bases). V lost 3 bases and J lost 9, with 15 bases in between. The CDR3 has 14 residues. Looked up from germline, CDR1 is MNHEY and CDR2 is SMNVEV (reference sequence). The CDR3 DNA sequence: TGTGCCAGCAGTTTGACAGGTGCCGGGAGGCCCCAGCATTTT. Amino acids: CASSLTGAGRPQHF.

This clonotype was observed a few times. The CDR3 nucleotides read TGCAGTGCTAGTCATAGGGCCCCTAGCACAGATACGCAGTATTTT. Encoded protein: CSASHRAPSTDTQYF. The chain joins TRBV20-1 to TRBJ2-3, with no clear D. This CDR3 region has 15 residues. The V end lost 3 bases, the J end lost 0 bases, and 13 bases lay between the germline ends. Germline loops: CDR1 DFQATT, CDR2 SNEGSKA (reference sequence).

This clonotype was observed at least ten times. V gene TRBV29-1 combines with J gene TRBJ2-7; D uncertain. Trimming removed 1 base at V and 7 bases at J, with 17 bases between. CDR3 length equals 14 residues. Germline CDR1 reads SQVTM; CDR2 reads ANQGSEA. Here the CDR3 reads CSVEVPGFMGEQYF. The DNA of the CDR3 is TGCAGCGTTGAAGTTCCGGGCTTCATGGGGGAGCAGTACTTC.

The chain carries TRBV7-8 and TRBJ1-2; D perhaps matches TRBD1 (5 bases). Deletions cut 3 bases from V and 2 bases from J, with 13 bases between. Germline CDR1 reads SGHVS; CDR2 reads FQNEAQ. The CDR3 has 15 amino acids. The CDR3 reads CASSLSSGPNYGYTF. The CDR3 DNA reads TGTGCCAGCAGCTTGAGCTCAGGGCCAAACTATGGCTACACCTTC.

This rearrangement joins TRBV5-6 to TRBJ2-7; D uncertain. CDR3 length: 11 amino acids. Germline V gene sequence: CDR1 SGHDT, CDR2 YYEEEE. V dropped 2 bases and J dropped 8 bases, with 8 bases sitting between them. CDR3 nucleotides: TGTGCCAGCAGCTTCATGGCCAAGCAGTACTTC. It yields the protein CASSFMAKQYF.

This clonotype occurred a few times. The V call is TRBV5-1, the J call TRBJ1-5, with D possibly matching TRBD1 (5 bases). From germline, CDR1 is SGHRS and CDR2 YFSETQ. The CDR3 runs to 16 residues. V was trimmed by 0 bases and J by 2 bases, leaving 12 bases between them. The CDR3 region has the DNA TGCGCCAGCAGCTTGGGGGGGGTCGATGGCAATCAGCCCCAGCATTTT. Translation gives CASSLGGVDGNQPQHF.

The gene calls are TRBV7-6 and TRBJ2-7; D uncertain. The length of the CDR3 is 17 residues. The V end lost 3 bases, the J end lost 6 bases, and 24 bases lay between the germline ends. Germline V lookup: CDR1 SGHVS, CDR2 FNYEAQ. The CDR3 spells CASSLGYSRQMAFEQYF. The CDR3, as DNA: TGTGCCAGCAGCTTGGGGTATTCGCGCCAGATGGCATTCGAGCAGTACTTC.

The CDR3 bases are TGTGCCAGCAGTTTTATAACACCGGGACAGGGCAATGAGCAGTTCTTC. Amino acids: CASSFITPGQGNEQFF. This sequence joins TRBV27 and TRBJ2-1, with TRBD1 identical over 9 bases. Germline V gene data show CDR1 as MNHEY and CDR2 as SMNVEV (reference sequence). The CDR3 extends over 16 amino acids. J gave up 6 bases and V 3 bases, and 9 bases lay outside the gene matches.

This clonotype turned up a few times. CDR3 nucleotide sequence: TGTGCCAGCACCAAAGGGGTGAACACCGGGGAGCTGTTTTTT. Translated, it gives CASTKGVNTGELFF. The gene calls are TRBV11-3 and TRBJ2-2, with D maybe TRBD1 (5 bases). Germline lookup yields CDR1 SGHNT and CDR2 YENEEA. The V and J ends lost 7 bases and 1 base respectively, with 10 bases between them. The CDR3 spans 14 residues.

The V call is TRBV20-1, the J call TRBJ2-1, with 7 bases lining up with TRBD2. Germline V gene sequence: CDR1 DFQATT, CDR2 SNEGSKA (reference sequence). J gave up 4 bases and V 6 bases, and 9 bases lay outside the gene matches. CDR3 size: 14 residues. CDR3 protein: CSAFGGDGYNEQFF. CDR3 in DNA: TGCAGTGCCTTTGGGGGGGATGGGTACAATGAGCAGTTCTTC.

V is TRBV7-9 and J is TRBJ1-4; D perhaps matches TRBD1 (6 bases). This CDR3 comprises 13 residues. The germline gives CDR1 SEHNR, CDR2 FQNEAQ (reference sequence). This CDR3 is CAARTATNEKLFF. The CDR3 nucleotides read TGTGCAGCCAGGACAGCAACTAATGAAAAACTGTTTTTT.

The chain uses TRBV24-1 and TRBJ2-3; 11 bases are shared with TRBD2. The CDR3 extends over 16 amino acids. V shed 3 bases and J 3 bases; nucleotides not matched to a gene: 4. Germline V gives CDR1 KGHDR, CDR2 SFDVKD. CDR3 in amino acids: CATSDPSGGSTDTQYF. In DNA, the CDR3 is TGTGCCACCAGTGATCCTAGCGGGGGGAGTACAGATACGCAGTATTTT.

This clonotype was found a few times. J is TRBJ2-1 and V is TRBV3-1; 14 nucleotides align to TRBD2. The CDR3 consists of 18 residues. V dropped 4 bases and J dropped 1; count of bases not matched to a gene: 6. Germline V gives CDR1 LGHDT, CDR2 YNNKEL (reference sequence). The CDR3 loop is CASSPGTSGSPSYNEQFF. CDR3 nucleotides: TGTGCCAGCAGCCCTGGGACTAGCGGGAGTCCTTCCTACAATGAGCAGTTCTTC.

The rearrangement joins TRBV6-2 or TRBV6-3 to TRBJ2-7; no definite D call. Germline CDR1 is MNHEY and CDR2 is SVGEGT. This CDR3 region has 13 residues. V was shortened by 3 bases and J by 9 bases, with 15 bases between the two germline ends. CDR3 in amino acids: CASSYGVQAWQYF. CDR3 nucleotides: TGTGCCAGCAGTTATGGTGTGCAGGCATGGCAGTACTTC.

This clonotype was counted between two and nine times. The chain has TRBV21-1 and TRBJ1-2; no DNA check was done on the table's D call, TRBD1. TRBV21-1 is recorded as a pseudogene. The CDR3 consists of 14 residues. CDR3 nucleotide sequence: TGTGCCAGCGGGACCGCCTTTATACTTTATGGCTACACCTTC. It encodes CASGTAFILYGYTF.